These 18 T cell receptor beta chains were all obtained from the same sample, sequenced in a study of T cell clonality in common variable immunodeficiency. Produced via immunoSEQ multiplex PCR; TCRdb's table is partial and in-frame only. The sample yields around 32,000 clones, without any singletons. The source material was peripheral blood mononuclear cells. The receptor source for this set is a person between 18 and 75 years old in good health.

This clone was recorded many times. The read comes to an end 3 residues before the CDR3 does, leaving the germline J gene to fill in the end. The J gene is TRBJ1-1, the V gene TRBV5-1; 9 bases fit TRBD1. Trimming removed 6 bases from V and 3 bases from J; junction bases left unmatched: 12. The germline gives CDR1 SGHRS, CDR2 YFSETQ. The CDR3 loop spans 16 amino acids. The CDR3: CASKYRGLDGDTEAFF. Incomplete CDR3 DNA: TGCGCCAGCAAGTACAGGGGGCTAGATGGGGACACTGAA. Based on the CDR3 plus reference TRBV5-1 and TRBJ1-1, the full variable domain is KAGVTQTPRYLIKTRGQQVTLSCSPISGHRSVSWYQQTPGQGLQFLFEYFSETQRNKGNFPGRFSGRQFSNSRSEMNVSTLELGDSALYLCASKYRGLDGDTEAFFGQGTRLTVV.

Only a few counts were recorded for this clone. The CDR3 sequence: CASSRLAGGPGDYTF. The sequenced part of the CDR3 DNA is TGTGCCAGCAGCCGTCTAGCGGGAGGGCCAGGTGAC. The chain employs TRBV7-2 and TRBJ1-2, with D unresolved. The read halts 3 residues ahead of the CDR3 end, with the missing end drawn from the germline J gene. The CDR3 runs to 15 residues. The germline V gene encodes CDR1 SGHTA and CDR2 FQGNSA.

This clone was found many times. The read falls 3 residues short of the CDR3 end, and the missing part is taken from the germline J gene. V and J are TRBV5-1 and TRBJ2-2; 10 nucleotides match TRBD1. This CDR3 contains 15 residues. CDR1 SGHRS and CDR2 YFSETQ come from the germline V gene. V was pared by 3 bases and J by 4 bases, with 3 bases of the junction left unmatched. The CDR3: CASSYGQGGTGELFF. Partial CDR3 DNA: TGCGCCAGCAGCTACGGACAGGGGGGCACCGGGGAG.

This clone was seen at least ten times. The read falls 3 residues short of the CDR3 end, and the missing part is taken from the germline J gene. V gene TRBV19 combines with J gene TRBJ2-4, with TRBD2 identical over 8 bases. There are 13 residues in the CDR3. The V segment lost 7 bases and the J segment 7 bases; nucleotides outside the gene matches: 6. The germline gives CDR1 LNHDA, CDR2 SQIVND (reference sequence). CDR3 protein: CASTISGGNIQYF. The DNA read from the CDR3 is TGTGCCAGTACCATCTCGGGGGGGAACATT.

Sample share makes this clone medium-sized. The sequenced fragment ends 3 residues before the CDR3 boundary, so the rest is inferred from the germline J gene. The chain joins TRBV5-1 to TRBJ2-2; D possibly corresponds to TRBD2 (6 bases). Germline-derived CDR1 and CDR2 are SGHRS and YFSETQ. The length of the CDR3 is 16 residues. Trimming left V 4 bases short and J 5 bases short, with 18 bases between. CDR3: CASSVSGEPGTGELFF. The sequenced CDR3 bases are TGCGCCAGCAGCGTTAGCGGAGAACCAGGGACCGGGGAG.

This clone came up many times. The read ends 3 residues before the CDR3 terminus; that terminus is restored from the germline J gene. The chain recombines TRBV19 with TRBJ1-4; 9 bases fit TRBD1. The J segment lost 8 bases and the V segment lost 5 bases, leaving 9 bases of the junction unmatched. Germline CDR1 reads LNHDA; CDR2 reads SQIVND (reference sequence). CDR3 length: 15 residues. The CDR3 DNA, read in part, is TGTGCCAGTAGTTTTTCACAGGGGGCTGGCGAAAAA. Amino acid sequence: CASSFSQGAGEK. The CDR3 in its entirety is CASSFSQGAGEKLFF. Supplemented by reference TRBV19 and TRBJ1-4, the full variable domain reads DGGITQSPKYLFRKEGQNVTLSCEQNLNHDAMYWYRQDPGQGLRLIYYSQIVNDFQKGDIAEGYSVSREKKESFPLTVTSAQKNPTAFYLCASSFSQGAGEKLFFGSGTQLSVL.

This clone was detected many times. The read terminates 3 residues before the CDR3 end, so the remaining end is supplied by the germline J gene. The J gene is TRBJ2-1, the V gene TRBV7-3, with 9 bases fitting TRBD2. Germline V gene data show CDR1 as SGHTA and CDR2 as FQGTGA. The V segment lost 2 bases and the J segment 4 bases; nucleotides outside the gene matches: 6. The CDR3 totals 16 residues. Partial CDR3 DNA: TGTGCCAGCAGCTTAGATGCTAGCGGGGCGTACAATGAG. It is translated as CASSLDASGAYNE. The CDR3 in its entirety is CASSLDASGAYNEQFF.

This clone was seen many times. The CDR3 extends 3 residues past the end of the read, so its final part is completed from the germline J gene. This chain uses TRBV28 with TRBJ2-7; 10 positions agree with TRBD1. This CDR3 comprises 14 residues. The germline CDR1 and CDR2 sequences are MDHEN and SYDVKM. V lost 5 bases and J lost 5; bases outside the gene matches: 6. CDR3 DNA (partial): TGTGCCAGCAGTGCCGGGACAGGGGTCCACGAG. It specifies CASSAGTGVHE. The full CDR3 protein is CASSAGTGVHEQYF.

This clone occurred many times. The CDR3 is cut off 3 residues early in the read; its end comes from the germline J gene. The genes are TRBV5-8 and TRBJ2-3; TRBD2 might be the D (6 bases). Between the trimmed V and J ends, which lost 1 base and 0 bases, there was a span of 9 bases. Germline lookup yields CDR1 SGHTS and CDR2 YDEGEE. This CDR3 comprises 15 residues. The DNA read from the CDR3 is TGTGCCAGCAGCTTGCCGGGGAGGAGCACAGATACG. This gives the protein CASSLPGRSTDT. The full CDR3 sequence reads CASSLPGRSTDTQYF.

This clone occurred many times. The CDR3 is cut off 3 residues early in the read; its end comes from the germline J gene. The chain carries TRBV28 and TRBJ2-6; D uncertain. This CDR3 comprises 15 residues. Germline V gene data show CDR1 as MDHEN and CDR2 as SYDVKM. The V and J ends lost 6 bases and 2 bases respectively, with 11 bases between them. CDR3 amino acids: CASSLYRAGANVLTF. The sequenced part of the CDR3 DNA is TGTGCCAGCAGCCTTTACCGGGCTGGGGCCAACGTC.

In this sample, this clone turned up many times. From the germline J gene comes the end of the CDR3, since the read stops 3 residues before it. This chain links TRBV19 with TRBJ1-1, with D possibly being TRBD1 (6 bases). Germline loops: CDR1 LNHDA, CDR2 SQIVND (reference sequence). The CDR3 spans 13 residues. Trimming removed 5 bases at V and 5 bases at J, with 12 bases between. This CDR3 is CASSHGGATEAFF. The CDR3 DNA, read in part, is TGTGCCAGTAGTCACGGGGGGGCGACTGAA.

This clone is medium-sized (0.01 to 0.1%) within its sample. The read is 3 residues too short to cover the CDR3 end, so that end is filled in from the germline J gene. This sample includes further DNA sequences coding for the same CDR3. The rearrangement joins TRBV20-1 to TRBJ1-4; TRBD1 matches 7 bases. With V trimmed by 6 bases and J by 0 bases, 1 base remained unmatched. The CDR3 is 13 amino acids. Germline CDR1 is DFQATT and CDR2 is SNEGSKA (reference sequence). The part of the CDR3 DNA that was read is TGCAGTGCAACAGGGGCAACTAATGAAAAA. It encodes CSATGATNEK. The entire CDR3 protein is CSATGATNEKLFF.

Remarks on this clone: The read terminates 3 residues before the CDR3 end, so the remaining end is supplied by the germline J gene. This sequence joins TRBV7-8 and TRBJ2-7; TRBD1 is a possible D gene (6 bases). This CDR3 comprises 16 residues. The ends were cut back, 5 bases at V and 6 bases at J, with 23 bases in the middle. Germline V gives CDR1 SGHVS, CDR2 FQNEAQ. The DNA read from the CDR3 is TGTGCCAGCAGCGCATACAGGGTCCCGAACGAGGGCGAG. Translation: CASSAYRVPNEGE. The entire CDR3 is CASSAYRVPNEGEQYF.

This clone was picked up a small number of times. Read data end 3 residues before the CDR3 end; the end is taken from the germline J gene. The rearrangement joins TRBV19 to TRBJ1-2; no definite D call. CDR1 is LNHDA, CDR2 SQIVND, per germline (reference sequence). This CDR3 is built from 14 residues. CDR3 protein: CASNPGGSSYDYTF. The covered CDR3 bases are TGTGCCAGTAACCCTGGCGGGAGCTCCTACGAC.

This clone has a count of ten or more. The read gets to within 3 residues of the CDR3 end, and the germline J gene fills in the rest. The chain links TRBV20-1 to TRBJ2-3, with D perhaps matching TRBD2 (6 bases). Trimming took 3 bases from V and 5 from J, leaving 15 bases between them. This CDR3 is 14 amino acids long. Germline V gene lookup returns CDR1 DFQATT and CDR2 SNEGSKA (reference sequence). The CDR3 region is CSASRLARGDTQYF. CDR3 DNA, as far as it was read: TGCAGTGCTAGCAGGCTAGCGAGAGGAGATACG.

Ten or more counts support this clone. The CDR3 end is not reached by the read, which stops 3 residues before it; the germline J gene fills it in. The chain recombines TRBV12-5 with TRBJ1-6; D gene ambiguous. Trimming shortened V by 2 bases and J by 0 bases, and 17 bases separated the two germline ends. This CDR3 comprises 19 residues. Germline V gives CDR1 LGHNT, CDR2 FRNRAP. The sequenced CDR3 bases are TGTGCTAGTGGTTTGCTCCCAGGTCCGAGGAGCTCCTATAATTCACCC. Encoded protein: CASGLLPGPRSSYNSP. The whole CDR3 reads CASGLLPGPRSSYNSPLHF. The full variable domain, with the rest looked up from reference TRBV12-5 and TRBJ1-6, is DARVTQTPRHKVTEMGQEVTMRCQPILGHNTVFWYRQTMMQGLELLAYFRNRAPLDDSGMPKDRFSAEMPDATLATLKIQPSEPRDSAVYFCASGLLPGPRSSYNSPLHFGNGTRLTVT.

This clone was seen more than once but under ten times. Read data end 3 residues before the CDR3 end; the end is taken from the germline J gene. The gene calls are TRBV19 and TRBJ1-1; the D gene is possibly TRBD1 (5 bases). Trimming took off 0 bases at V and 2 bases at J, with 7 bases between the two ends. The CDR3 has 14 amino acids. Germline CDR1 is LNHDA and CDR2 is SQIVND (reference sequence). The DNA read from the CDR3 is TGTGCCAGTAGTATAGATCAGGGAAACACTGAA. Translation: CASSIDQGNTE. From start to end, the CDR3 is CASSIDQGNTEAFF.

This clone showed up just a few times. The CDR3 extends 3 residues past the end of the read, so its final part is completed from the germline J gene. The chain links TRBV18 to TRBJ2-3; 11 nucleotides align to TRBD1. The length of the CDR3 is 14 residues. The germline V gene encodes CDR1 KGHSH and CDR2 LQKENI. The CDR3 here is CASSPGTGGETQYF. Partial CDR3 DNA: TGTGCCAGCTCCCCCGGGACAGGGGGGGAGACG.